This passage covers 9 T cell receptor beta chains from one sample sequenced in a study of CD8 T cells in Susac syndrome. Random hexamers primed reverse transcription of about 0.5 to 1 ug RNA. TCRdb fed the immunoSEQ multiplex PCR reads into MiXCR, producing one record per CDR3 protein. The sample consists of about 94,000 distinct CDR3 sequences, over 90% of them appearing once. The sample was CD4+ T cells from PBMCs. The receptors here all came from a human donor with Susac syndrome.

The chain links TRBV28 to TRBJ1-1; 8 nucleotides align to TRBD1. The CDR3 runs to 13 residues. Trimming at V came to 6 bases and at J to 5 bases, leaving 5 bases not matched to a gene. Germline CDR1 and CDR2: MDHEN and SYDVKM. The CDR3: CASSSRGRTEAFF. The CDR3 DNA is TGTGCCAGCAGCTCCAGGGGGCGGACTGAAGCTTTCTTT.

This clonotype was seen only once. The chain couples TRBV21-1 to TRBJ1-4. TRBV21-1 is listed as a pseudogene. The CDR3 is made up of 16 amino acids. CDR3 sequence reads: CASSKPPAPGREKLFF. The CDR3 region has the DNA TGTGCCAGCAGCAAACCCCCCGCGCCAGGTAGGGAAAAACTGTTTTTT.

The chain couples TRBV7-8 to TRBJ2-5; D is unresolved. CDR1 and CDR2 (germline): SGHVS, FQNEAQ. Trimming took off 5 bases at V and 2 bases at J, with 12 bases between the two ends. The CDR3 consists of 14 residues. The CDR3 sequence is CASSPVGLQETQYF. In DNA, the CDR3 is TGTGCCAGCAGCCCAGTCGGGCTACAAGAGACCCAGTACTTC.

This rearrangement joins TRBV4-3 to TRBJ2-6; the D gene is possibly TRBD2 (5 bases). V was trimmed by 5 bases and J by 10 bases, leaving 12 bases between them. Germline assignment: CDR1 LGHNA and CDR2 YSLEER. The CDR3 loop spans 13 amino acids. The CDR3 protein is CASSDKWRNVLTF. CDR3 sequence (DNA): TGCGCCAGCAGCGATAAATGGAGGAACGTCCTGACTTTC.

The J gene is TRBJ1-1, the V gene TRBV7-9; 10 bases agree with TRBD1. Germline CDR1 SEHNR, CDR2 FQNEAQ (reference sequence). V dropped 6 bases and J dropped 5; count of bases not matched to a gene: 9. This CDR3 comprises 15 residues. DNA for the CDR3: TGTGCCAGCAGTCCGTGGGACAGGGGCCGAACTGAAGCTTTCTTT. It specifies CASSPWDRGRTEAFF.

This clonotype was seen once. The genes are TRBV4-3 and TRBJ2-5; 7 bases line up with TRBD2. The CDR3 is 16 residues long. With 1 base clipped from V and 5 bases from J, the junction kept 10 bases outside the gene matches. Germline CDR1 LGHNA, CDR2 YSLEER. The CDR3 here is CASSQVWGGSPETQYF. For the CDR3, the DNA is TGCGCCAGCAGCCAAGTCTGGGGGGGTAGCCCGGAGACCCAGTACTTC.

The CDR3 here is CSARQGLRATQYF. Here the CDR3 DNA reads TGCAGTGCTAGACAGGGTTTGAGGGCGACCCAGTACTTC. The V gene is TRBV20-1, the J gene TRBJ2-5; D may be TRBD1 or TRBD2 (5 bases each). Germline-derived CDR1 and CDR2 are DFQATT and SNEGSKA (reference sequence). The CDR3 spans 13 residues. The V gene lost 2 bases and the J gene lost 7 bases, with 14 bases spanning the gap.

The chain recombines TRBV11-3 with TRBJ2-2; 7 positions agree with TRBD1. CDR3 length: 16 amino acids. V lost 5 bases, J lost 4 bases, and 10 bases stayed unmatched. CDR1 SGHNT and CDR2 YENEEA come from the germline V gene. CDR3 amino acids: CASSVTGVMGTGELFF. CDR3 nucleotides: TGTGCCAGCAGCGTAACAGGGGTCATGGGCACCGGGGAGCTGTTTTTT. Filled out from reference TRBV11-3 and TRBJ2-2, the complete variable domain reads EAGVVQSPRYKIIEKKQPVAFWCNPISGHNTLYWYLQNLGQGPELLIRYENEEAVDDSQLPKDRFSAERLKGVDSTLKIQPAELGDSAVYLCASSVTGVMGTGELFFGEGSRLTVL.

The rearrangement joins TRBV20-1 to TRBJ1-2; maybe TRBD1 (6 bases). The CDR3 runs 15 residues. Germline CDR1 and CDR2: DFQATT and SNEGSKA (reference sequence). Trimming shortened V by 5 bases and J by 3 bases, and 19 bases separated the two germline ends. CDR3 sequence reads: CSAYPPAGVDYGYTF. Here the CDR3 DNA reads TGCAGTGCTTATCCCCCGGCAGGGGTGGACTATGGCTACACCTTC.